This T cell receptor (beta chain) appears in the sequencing data of a study of blood T cell repertoires in COVID-19. Whole-study context: From T cells, B-cell-depleted T cells, or PBMCs came the material, which was cDNA or gDNA.

This clone was detected only once. CDR3 length: 14 residues. V shed 4 bases and J 7 bases; nucleotides not matched to a gene: 7. The germline gives CDR1 LNHDA, CDR2 SQIVND (reference sequence). Sequencing used immunoSEQ multiplex PCR; TCRdb keeps in-frame clones, though not all of them. The sample consists of 93,000 or so clones, roughly 90% of them appearing once. The V call is TRBV19, the J call TRBJ1-5, with 7 bases fitting TRBD1. This sequence was found in a woman aged 55-75 years with acute or convalescent COVID-19. The source material was peripheral blood. As DNA, the CDR3 is TGTGCCAGTAGTAGGGACAGCACGGGGCAGCCCCAGCATTTT. This gives the protein CASSRDSTGQPQHF.